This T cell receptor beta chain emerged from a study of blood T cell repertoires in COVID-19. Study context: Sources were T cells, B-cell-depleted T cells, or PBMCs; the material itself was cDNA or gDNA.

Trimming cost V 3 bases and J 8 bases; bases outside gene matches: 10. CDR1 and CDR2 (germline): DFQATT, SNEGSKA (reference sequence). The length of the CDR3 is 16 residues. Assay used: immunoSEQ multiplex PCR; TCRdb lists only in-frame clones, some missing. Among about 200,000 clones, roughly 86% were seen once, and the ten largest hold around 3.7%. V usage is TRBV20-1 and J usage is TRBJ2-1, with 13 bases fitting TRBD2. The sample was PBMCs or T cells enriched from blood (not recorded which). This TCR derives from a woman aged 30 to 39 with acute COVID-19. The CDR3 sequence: CSASRLAGGPVDEQFF. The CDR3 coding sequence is TGCAGTGCTAGTAGACTAGCGGGGGGTCCTGTAGATGAGCAGTTCTTC.